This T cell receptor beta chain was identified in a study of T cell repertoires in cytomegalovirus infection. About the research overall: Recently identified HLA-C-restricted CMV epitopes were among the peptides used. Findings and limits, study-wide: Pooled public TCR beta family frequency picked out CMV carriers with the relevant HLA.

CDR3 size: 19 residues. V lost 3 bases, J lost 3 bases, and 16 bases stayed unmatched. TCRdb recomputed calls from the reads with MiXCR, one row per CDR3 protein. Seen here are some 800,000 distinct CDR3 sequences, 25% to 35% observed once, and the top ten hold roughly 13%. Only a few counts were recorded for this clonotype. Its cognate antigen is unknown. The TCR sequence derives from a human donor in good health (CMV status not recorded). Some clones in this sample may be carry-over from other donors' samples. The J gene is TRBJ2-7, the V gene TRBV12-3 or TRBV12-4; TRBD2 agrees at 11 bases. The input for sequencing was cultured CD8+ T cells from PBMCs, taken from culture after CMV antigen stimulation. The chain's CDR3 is CASSFSSTSGGFQIYEQYF. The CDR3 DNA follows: TGTGCCAGCAGTTTCTCATCCACTAGCGGGGGTTTTCAAATCTACGAGCAGTACTTC.